The rows below give T cell receptor beta chains drawn from one sample of a study of blood T cell repertoires in COVID-19. The table came from immunoSEQ multiplex PCR; TCRdb's copy has only in-frame clones and leaves some out. The table has 180,000 or so clones, about four fifths seen once; the top ten hold about 2.7%. Source material: peripheral blood. The receptor set was obtained from a human donor with acute or convalescent COVID-19. The donor label of this sample is uncertain. CDR3s include the opening cysteine and the closing phenylalanine or tryptophan. The D gene is left open where the match is weak. The size entry is marked missing in some rows and otherwise reads once, few, many or a size class.

. . TRBJ2-3 TRBV6-5 TGTGCCAGCAGTTTATATGGAGCAGCCGGGACAGATACGCAGTATTTT CASSLYGAAGTDTQYF
. once TRBJ2-5 TRBV7-8 TGTGCCAGCAGCTTAAACGTGGCAGGGGGGAGAGAGACCCAGTACTTC CASSLNVAGGRETQYF
. . TRBJ2-1 TRBV20-1 TGCAGTGCTAGTAGCCTAGCGAGGGGTGAGCAGTTCTTC CSASSLARGEQFF
. . TRBJ2-5 TRBV6-5 TGTGCCAGCAGTTCATGGGGGCTCCAAGAGACCCAGTACTTC CASSSWGLQETQYF
. . TRBJ2-5 TRBV7-2 TGTGCCAGCAGCTTAGCTCGGAGGATCGAGACCCAGTACTTC CASSLARRIETQYF
. few TRBJ2-2 TRBV4-2 TGTGCCAGCAGCCAATCCGGTCGAGTAAACACCGGGGAGCTGTTTTTT CASSQSGRVNTGELFF
TRBD1 once TRBJ1-2 TRBV9 TGTGCCAGCAGCGGCGTAGGGGGCTTTAACTATGGCTACACCTTC CASSGVGGFNYGYTF
. . TRBJ2-7 TRBV6-5 TGTGCCAGCAGCCGAGAACTAGCCTACGAGCAGTACTTC CASSRELAYEQYF
. . TRBJ2-5 TRBV7-9 TGTGCCAGCAGCTCTTGGGGCGGGAAAGAGACCCAGTACTTC CASSSWGGKETQYF
TRBD2 . TRBJ2-1 TRBV5-1 TGCGCCAGCAGCACGGGACTAGCGGGGGGGCCGTATCCCGATGAGCAGTTCTTC CASSTGLAGGPYPDEQFF
TRBD1 . TRBJ2-2 TRBV9 TGTGCCAGCAGCTCCAAAGGACAGGTTTTAACCGGGGAGCTGTTTTTT CASSSKGQVLTGELFF
TRBD2 . TRBJ2-7 TRBV28 TGTGCCAGCAGTTTAAGACTAGCGGGAGCCTACGAGCAGTACTTC CASSLRLAGAYEQYF
TRBD1 . TRBJ2-7 TRBV5-6 TGTGCCAGCAGGTGGTTCGACAGGGACTCCTACGAGCAGTACTTC CASRWFDRDSYEQYF
TRBD2 . TRBJ2-7 TRBV19 TGTGCCAGTAAGCTCGAGACTAGCGCCGGCGAGCAGTACTTC CASKLETSAGEQYF
TRBD2 . TRBJ2-1 TRBV9 TGTGCCAGCAATCTTAGCGGGGGACCTTCGGATGAGCAGTTCTTC CASNLSGGPSDEQFF
TRBD1 . TRBJ2-3 TRBV19 TGTGCCAGTAGTCAAGAGGCAGGGGGCTTCGGCACAGATACGCAGTATTTT CASSQEAGGFGTDTQYF
TRBD1 . TRBJ1-4 TRBV20-1 TGCAGTGCTAGTCAGGGGACAGGGCAAAATGAAAAACTGTTTTTT CSASQGTGQNEKLFF
TRBD2 . TRBJ2-1 TRBV6-5 TGTGCCAGCAGTTACTCTAATCCGGGAGGGATCAATGAGCAGTTCTTC CASSYSNPGGINEQFF
. . TRBJ2-2 TRBV21-1 TGTGCCAGCCCTGGACAACCGAACACCGGGGAGCTGTTTTTT CASPGQPNTGELFF
TRBD1 . TRBJ2-1 TRBV9 TGTGCCAGCAGCACGGGACAGGGCGGCCTGAATGAGCAGTTCTTC CASSTGQGGLNEQFF
TRBD1 . TRBJ2-6 TRBV30 TGTGCCTGGAGTGCATACCGCGGGACAGGGGGCTCTGGGGCCAACGTCCTGACTTTC CAWSAYRGTGGSGANVLTF
. . TRBJ1-3 TRBV19 TGTGCCAGTCGACGGGATTCTGGAAACACCATATATTTT CASRRDSGNTIYF
TRBD1 . TRBJ2-5 TRBV11-2 TGTGCCAGCAGCTTAGGGGACAGGGGGCGAGAGACCCAGTACTTC CASSLGDRGRETQYF
. . TRBJ1-2 TRBV29-1 TGCAGCGTAACACAAGATGGGAGTTATGGCTACACCTTC CSVTQDGSYGYTF
TRBD1 . TRBJ1-5 TRBV15 TGTGCCACCAGCAGAGACCACAGGGGAAGCAATCAGCCCCAGCATTTT CATSRDHRGSNQPQHF
. once TRBJ2-5 TRBV7-9 TGTGCCAGCAGCTTAGGGAGCAGCACAGAGACCCAGTACTTC CASSLGSSTETQYF
TRBD1 once TRBJ1-5 TRBV19 TGTGCCAGTAGCAATCCGCCGACAGGGGGGAATCAGCCCCAGCATTTT CASSNPPTGGNQPQHF
TRBD2 . TRBJ2-3 TRBV5-5 TGTGCCAGCAGCCGGGACTACCACACAGATACGCAGTATTTT CASSRDYHTDTQYF
. . TRBJ1-1 TRBV28 TGTGCCAGCAGTAACACCGGACAGAAAACTGAAGCTTTCTTT CASSNTGQKTEAFF